The 12 T cell receptor beta chains presented below share a single source sample, sequenced in a study of T cells in Graves' hyperthyroidism and ophthalmopathy. Amplified regions were TCR beta CDR3 sequences from RNA transcripts. Carried out on the TCR CDR3, a first-round RT-PCR used the HTBI primer set. TCRdb re-called the multiplex PCR reads through MiXCR, storing one row per CDR3 protein. The profile covers fewer than 650,000 distinct CDR3 sequences, with 14% appearing a single time and about 15% taken by the ten largest. The specimen was blood. The source is a woman in her thirties or forties with Graves' hyperthyroidism.

Ten or more counts support this clonotype. The V and J genes are TRBV28 and TRBJ2-7, with D unclear. CDR1 and CDR2 (germline): MDHEN, SYDVKM. V shed 7 bases and J shed 0 bases, with 10 bases lying between them. The CDR3 has 13 residues. CDR3 sequence reads: CASTGGSSYEQYF. The CDR3 coding sequence is TGTGCCAGCACAGGCGGCAGCTCCTACGAGCAGTACTTC.

This clonotype was detected many times. This chain links TRBV7-8 with TRBJ2-1; 10 bases map to TRBD1. The CDR3 has 13 residues. Germline V gives CDR1 SGHVS, CDR2 FQNEAQ. The ends lost 5 bases at V and 8 bases at J; junction bases unmatched: 3. The CDR3 region is CASSTGTGDEQFF. The CDR3 DNA follows: TGTGCCAGCAGCACTGGGACAGGGGATGAGCAGTTCTTC.

As regards this clonotype: Possible read error: a much larger clone is one base away. The CDR3 sequence is CSAFPFSGTLLGNERFF. The CDR3 DNA sequence: TGCAGTGCCTTTCCTTTTAGCGGGACCTTACTGGGCAATGAGCGGTTCTTC. The V call is TRBV20-1, the J call TRBJ2-1; 8 bases line up with TRBD2. This CDR3 has 17 residues. Germline V gene lookup returns CDR1 DFQATT and CDR2 SNEGSKA (reference sequence).

This clonotype has just a few counts. This chain joins TRBV12-3 or TRBV12-4 and TRBJ2-7, with 7 bases that match TRBD2. V lost 3 bases and J lost 5; bases outside the gene matches: 7. The CDR3 consists of 14 residues. CDR3 in amino acids: CASSLGGSTNEQYF. CDR3 nucleotide sequence: TGTGCCAGCAGTTTGGGCGGGAGTACAAACGAGCAGTACTTC.

The chain combines TRBV3-1 with TRBJ1-4; no definite D call. The CDR3 covers 14 residues. Germline loops: CDR1 LGHDT, CDR2 YNNKEL (reference sequence). Trimming stripped 6 bases from V and 4 bases from J, with 12 bases between. The CDR3 loop reads CASRLQAHNEKLFF. Here the CDR3 DNA reads TGTGCCAGCAGACTTCAGGCCCATAATGAAAAACTGTTTTTT.

This clonotype has a handful of counts. V gene TRBV6-1 combines with J gene TRBJ2-7; D not resolved. CDR1 is MNHNS and CDR2 is SASEGT in the germline V gene. There are 13 residues in the CDR3. V gave up 6 bases and J gave up 5 bases, with 14 bases separating them. CDR3 DNA sequence: TGTGCCAGCAGGTCACCGTGGTTGGACGAGCAGTACTTC. Translating it yields CASRSPWLDEQYF.

V usage is TRBV28 and J usage is TRBJ1-2; 7 positions match TRBD1. Trimming took 7 bases from V and 3 from J; bases not matched to a gene: 5. CDR1 MDHEN and CDR2 SYDVKM come from the germline V gene. The CDR3 contains 13 residues. The CDR3 protein is CASKEGADYGYTF. The CDR3 DNA is TGTGCCAGCAAAGAGGGGGCGGACTATGGCTACACCTTC.

In this sample, this clonotype turned up many times. The chain recombines TRBV24-1 with TRBJ1-5; 9 bases are a match to TRBD1. The CDR3 is 15 residues long. V was clipped by 5 bases and J by 7 bases; unmatched bases: 8. The germline V gene has CDR1 KGHDR and CDR2 SFDVKD. The DNA for the CDR3 is TGTGCCACCAGTGGGGACAGGGCCGCAGGGCAGCCCCAGCATTTT. Protein: CATSGDRAAGQPQHF.

The rearrangement links TRBV9 to TRBJ2-3; 14 nucleotides match TRBD2. V dropped 2 bases and J dropped 4; count of bases not matched to a gene: 3. This CDR3 is built from 16 residues. Germline CDR1 is SGDLS and CDR2 is YYNGEE. For the CDR3, the DNA is TGTGCCAGCAGCGTGGGGACTAGCGGGAGAGCAGATACGCAGTATTTT. Its protein product is CASSVGTSGRADTQYF.

In this sample, this clonotype turned up many times. The chain recombines TRBV28 with TRBJ2-1; 9 bases match TRBD1. This CDR3 has 14 amino acids. Per germline, CDR1 MDHEN and CDR2 SYDVKM. Unmatched junction bases numbered 6, after V lost 5 bases and J lost 7 bases. The CDR3 here is CASSPSGTGNEQFF. The DNA of the CDR3 is TGTGCCAGCAGTCCATCAGGGACAGGGAATGAGCAGTTCTTC.

This chain connects TRBV5-6 to TRBJ1-5; D not certain. Germline CDR1 reads SGHDT; CDR2 reads YYEEEE. This CDR3 has 13 residues. V lost 5 bases and J lost 6, with 12 bases in between. The CDR3 region is CASSNMGSQPQHF. CDR3 sequence (DNA): TGTGCCAGCAGTAACATGGGGAGTCAGCCCCAGCATTTT.

This clonotype was counted many times. The chain carries TRBV3-1 and TRBJ2-1; TRBD2 matches 11 bases. The V and J ends lost 3 bases and 14 bases, in that order; junction bases with no gene match: 9. This CDR3 comprises 14 residues. Germline CDR1 LGHDT, CDR2 YNNKEL (reference sequence). CDR3 coding DNA: TGTGCCAGCAGCCAGATGACTAGCGGGATCCTTGAGTTCTTC. It yields the protein CASSQMTSGILEFF.